Following are 7 T cell receptor beta chains from one sample sequenced in a study of T-cell reconstitution after alpha-beta-depleted transplantation in children. Unique molecular identifiers were incorporated during preparation of the TCRbeta library. TCRdb called the PCR reads again in MiXCR, with one record for every CDR3 protein. The data hold over 100,000 distinct CDR3 sequences, with about a tenth observed a single time. This material consisted of PBMCs, taken before TCRalphabeta/CD19-depleted stem cell transplant. Every receptor here comes from a boy aged 2 to 10 with acute lymphoblastic leukemia, due to receive a stem cell transplant.

The chain combines TRBV27 with TRBJ2-7, with D perhaps TRBD1 or TRBD2 (5 bases each). V shed 4 bases and J shed 6 bases, with 16 bases lying between them. Germline V gene lookup returns CDR1 MNHEY and CDR2 SMNVEV (reference sequence). The CDR3 sequence is 14 residues long. The CDR3 nucleotides are TGTGCCAGCAGTTCGTGGGACCGAACCGGCGAGCAGTACTTC. Translation: CASSSWDRTGEQYF.

This clonotype was detected only a few times. This chain links TRBV15 with TRBJ2-7; 9 nucleotides align to TRBD1. The CDR3 extends over 16 amino acids. Germline V CDR1 and CDR2: LNHNV, YYDKDF (reference sequence). The V segment lost 3 bases and the J segment 0 bases; nucleotides outside the gene matches: 6. The CDR3 DNA reads TGTGCCACCAGCAGGGACAGGGGAATTAGCTCCTACGAGCAGTACTTC. Translating it yields CATSRDRGISSYEQYF.

A few counts support this clonotype. This sequence joins TRBV14 and TRBJ2-1; D may match TRBD1 or TRBD2 (5 bases each). V was trimmed by 1 base and J by 4 bases, leaving 11 bases between them. The CDR3 contains 15 residues. Germline CDR1 SGHDN, CDR2 FVKESK. The DNA of the CDR3 is TGTGCCAGCAGCCAAGCGGGGACGGTATACAATGAGCAGTTCTTC. Residues: CASSQAGTVYNEQFF.

V gene TRBV5-1 combines with J gene TRBJ1-1; 10 bases are shared with TRBD1. The CDR3 loop spans 15 amino acids. The J segment lost 5 bases and the V segment lost 1 base, leaving 5 bases of the junction unmatched. Germline CDR1 and CDR2: SGHRS and YFSETQ. CDR3 protein: CASSLSGTGVTEAFF. The CDR3 nucleotides are TGCGCCAGCAGCTTGAGCGGGACAGGGGTTACTGAAGCTTTCTTT.

This clonotype was seen ten or more times. This chain connects TRBV20-1 to TRBJ2-1; D is unclear. Trimming shortened V by 6 bases and J by 0 bases, and 9 bases separated the two germline ends. CDR1 and CDR2 from the germline V gene are DFQATT and SNEGSKA (reference sequence). The CDR3 is made up of 13 amino acids. CDR3 amino acids: CSASLSSYNEQFF. In nucleotides, the CDR3 is TGCAGTGCATCCTTGAGCTCCTACAATGAGCAGTTCTTC.

The rearrangement uses TRBV24-1 and TRBJ2-1; 13 bases agree with TRBD2. Germline V gives CDR1 KGHDR, CDR2 SFDVKD. CDR3 length: 17 residues. V was pared by 0 bases and J by 10 bases, with 8 bases of the junction left unmatched. The CDR3: CATSDLRTSGRAREQFF. CDR3 nucleotide sequence: TGTGCCACCAGTGATTTGCGCACTAGCGGGAGGGCCAGGGAGCAGTTCTTC.

The chain carries TRBV29-1 and TRBJ2-5; 8 bases match TRBD2. The germline gives CDR1 SQVTM, CDR2 ANQGSEA. The CDR3 contains 13 residues. The trim removed 7 bases at V and 1 base at J, leaving 5 bases unmatched. The CDR3 nucleotides are TGCAGCGGGCAGCGGGAGCCCCAAGAGACCCAGTACTTC. This gives the protein CSGQREPQETQYF.